This T cell receptor beta chain was documented in a study of glioma-infiltrating T cells. The J segment lost 5 bases and the V segment lost 7 bases, leaving 9 bases of the junction unmatched. Looked up from germline, CDR1 is SQVTM and CDR2 is ANQGSEA. The CDR3 consists of 14 residues. This clonotype was seen once. Using RNA template, CDR3s of TCR alpha and beta were amplified with iRepertoire arm-PCR. TCRdb independently ran MiXCR on the multiplex PCR reads; one entry per CDR3 protein. The sample records some 99,000 distinct CDR3 sequences, 20% to 25% being singletons. The sequenced material came from glioma tissue, nonneoplastic brain tissue, or PBMCs (not recorded which). This chain uses TRBV29-1 with TRBJ2-1, with 9 nucleotides matching TRBD2. The TCR was taken from a human donor with low-grade glioma or glioblastoma, undergoing nonglioma brain surgery, or in good health (not recorded which). As DNA, the CDR3 is TGCAGCGGGGATAGCGGGAGTGATAACAATGAGCAGTTCTTC. Translated: CSGDSGSDNNEQFF.